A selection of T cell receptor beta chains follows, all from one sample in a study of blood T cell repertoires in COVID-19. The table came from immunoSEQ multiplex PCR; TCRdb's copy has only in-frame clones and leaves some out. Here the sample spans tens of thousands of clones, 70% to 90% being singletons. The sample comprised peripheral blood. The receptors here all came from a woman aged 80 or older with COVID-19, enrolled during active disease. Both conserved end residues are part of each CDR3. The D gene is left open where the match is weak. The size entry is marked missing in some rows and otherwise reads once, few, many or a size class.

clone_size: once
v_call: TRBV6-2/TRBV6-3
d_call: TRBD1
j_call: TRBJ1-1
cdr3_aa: CASSSTGGAGFNTEAFF
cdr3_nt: TGTGCCAGCAGTTCGACAGGGGGCGCCGGGTTCAACACTGAAGCTTTCTTT

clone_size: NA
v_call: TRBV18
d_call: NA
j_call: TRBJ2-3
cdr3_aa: CASSPPRGTDTQYF
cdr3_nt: TGTGCCAGCTCACCACCGAGGGGCACAGATACGCAGTATTTT

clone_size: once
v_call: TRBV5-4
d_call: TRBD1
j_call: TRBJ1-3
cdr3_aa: CASSTTGDRFSGNTIYF
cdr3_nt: TGTGCCAGCAGCACGACAGGGGATAGATTCTCTGGAAACACCATATATTTT

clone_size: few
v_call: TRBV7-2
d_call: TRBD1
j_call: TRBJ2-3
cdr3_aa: CASSGQGALTDTQYF
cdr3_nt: TGTGCCAGCAGCGGACAGGGGGCGCTCACAGATACGCAGTATTTT

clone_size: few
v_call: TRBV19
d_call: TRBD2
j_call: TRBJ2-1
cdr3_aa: CASTVTSGANDEQFF
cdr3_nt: TGTGCCAGTACTGTCACTAGCGGGGCCAACGATGAGCAGTTCTTC

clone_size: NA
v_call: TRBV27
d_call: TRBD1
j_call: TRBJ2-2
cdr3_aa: CASTPRTGGANTGELFF
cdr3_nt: TGTGCCAGCACCCCGAGGACAGGGGGCGCGAACACCGGGGAGCTGTTTTTT

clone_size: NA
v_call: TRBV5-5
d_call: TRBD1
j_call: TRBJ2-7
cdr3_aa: CASSFRWPGQGLYEQYF
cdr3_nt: TGTGCCAGCAGCTTTAGGTGGCCGGGACAGGGGCTCTACGAGCAGTACTTC

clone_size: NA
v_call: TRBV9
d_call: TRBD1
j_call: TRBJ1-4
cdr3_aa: CASSGNRGRGEKLFF
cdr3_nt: TGTGCCAGCAGCGGAAACAGGGGAAGGGGTGAAAAACTGTTTTTT

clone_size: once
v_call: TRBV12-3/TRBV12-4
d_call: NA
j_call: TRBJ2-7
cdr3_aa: CASSLGQVYEQYF
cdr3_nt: TGTGCCAGCAGCCTCGGCCAGGTTTATGAGCAGTACTTC

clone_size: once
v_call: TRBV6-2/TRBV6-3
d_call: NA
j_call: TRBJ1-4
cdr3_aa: CASSYLGEKLFF
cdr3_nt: TGTGCCAGCAGTTACCTTGGCGAAAAACTGTTTTTT

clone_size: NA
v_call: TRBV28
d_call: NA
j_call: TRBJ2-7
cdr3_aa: CATKRTAEQYF
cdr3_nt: TGTGCCACCAAGAGGACAGCCGAGCAGTACTTC

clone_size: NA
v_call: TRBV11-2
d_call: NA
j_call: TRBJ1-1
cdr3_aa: CASSAGRKYTEAFF
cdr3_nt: TGTGCCAGCAGCGCGGGGCGAAAGTACACTGAAGCTTTCTTT

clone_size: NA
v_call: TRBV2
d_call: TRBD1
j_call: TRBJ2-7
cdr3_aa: CASSGQGGPYEQYF
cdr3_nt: TGTGCCAGCAGTGGACAGGGTGGCCCCTACGAGCAGTACTTC

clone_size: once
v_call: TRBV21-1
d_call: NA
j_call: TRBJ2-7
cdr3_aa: CASSPDRGAYEQYF
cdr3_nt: TGTGCCAGCAGTCCCGACAGGGGGGCCTACGAGCAGTACTTC

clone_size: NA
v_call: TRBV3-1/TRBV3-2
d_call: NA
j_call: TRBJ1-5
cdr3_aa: CASSHKGQSNQPQHF
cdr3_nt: TGTGCCAGCAGCCACAAAGGACAGAGCAATCAGCCCCAGCATTTT

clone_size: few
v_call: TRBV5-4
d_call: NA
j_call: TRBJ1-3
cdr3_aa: CASSIRGNSGNTIYF
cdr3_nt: TGTGCCAGCAGCATACGGGGAAACTCTGGAAACACCATATATTTT

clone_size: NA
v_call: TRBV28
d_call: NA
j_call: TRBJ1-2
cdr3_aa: CASRWGGSYGYTF
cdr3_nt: TGTGCCAGCAGATGGGGAGGGAGCTATGGCTACACCTTC

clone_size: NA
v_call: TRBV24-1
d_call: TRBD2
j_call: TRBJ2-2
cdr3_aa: CATGGGPNTGELFF
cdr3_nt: TGTGCCACGGGCGGGGGACCGAACACCGGGGAGCTGTTTTTT

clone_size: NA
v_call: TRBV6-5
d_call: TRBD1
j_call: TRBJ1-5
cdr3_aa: CASSRTGGNQPQHF
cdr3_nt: TGTGCCAGCAGTCGGACAGGGGGCAATCAGCCCCAGCATTTT

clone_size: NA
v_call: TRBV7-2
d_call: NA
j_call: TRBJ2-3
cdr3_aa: CASSLGLGGRTDTQYF
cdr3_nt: TGTGCCAGCAGCTTAGGGCTCGGAGGGCGGACAGATACGCAGTATTTT

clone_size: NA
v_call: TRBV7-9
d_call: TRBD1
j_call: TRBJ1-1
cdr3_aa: CASSLAGQGGTEAFF
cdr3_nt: TGTGCCAGCAGCTTAGCGGGACAGGGGGGCACTGAAGCTTTCTTT

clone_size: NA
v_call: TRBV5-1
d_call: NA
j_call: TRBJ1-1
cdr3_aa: CASSGGAITNTEAFF
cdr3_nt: TGCGCCAGCAGTGGAGGCGCTATTACGAACACTGAAGCTTTCTTT

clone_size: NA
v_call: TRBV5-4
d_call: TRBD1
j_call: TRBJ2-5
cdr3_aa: CASSLVGTGGRGIYF
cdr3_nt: TGTGCCAGCAGCTTGGTAGGGACAGGGGGCCGCGGGATCTACTTC

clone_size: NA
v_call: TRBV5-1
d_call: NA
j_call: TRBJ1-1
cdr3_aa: CASSLGRNTEAFF
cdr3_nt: TGCGCCAGCAGCTTGGGGAGGAACACTGAAGCTTTCTTT

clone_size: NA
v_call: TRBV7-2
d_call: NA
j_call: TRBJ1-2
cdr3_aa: CASSLGMGAGNYGYTF
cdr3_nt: TGTGCCAGCAGCTTAGGAATGGGGGCTGGGAACTATGGCTACACCTTC

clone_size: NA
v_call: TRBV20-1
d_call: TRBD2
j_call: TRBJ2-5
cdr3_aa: CSASGTSGRARFQETQYF
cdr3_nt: TGCAGTGCTAGTGGGACTAGCGGGAGGGCCCGGTTCCAAGAGACCCAGTACTTC

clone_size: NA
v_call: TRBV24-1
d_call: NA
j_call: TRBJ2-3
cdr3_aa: CATREGRWDTQYF
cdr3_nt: TGTGCCACCAGGGAGGGGCGCTGGGATACGCAGTATTTT

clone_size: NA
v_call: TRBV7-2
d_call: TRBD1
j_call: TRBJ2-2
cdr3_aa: CVSSSAGQGTGELFF
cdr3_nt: TGTGTCAGCAGCTCCGCTGGACAGGGCACCGGGGAGCTGTTTTTT

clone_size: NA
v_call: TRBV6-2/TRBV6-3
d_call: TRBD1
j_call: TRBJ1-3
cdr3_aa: CASSSPGQGAGNTIYF
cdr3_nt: TGTGCCAGCAGCTCTCCGGGACAGGGGGCCGGAAACACCATATATTTT

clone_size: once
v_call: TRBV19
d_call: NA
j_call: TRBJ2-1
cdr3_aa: CASSIGQNNEQFF
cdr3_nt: TGTGCCAGTAGTATAGGGCAGAACAATGAGCAGTTCTTC

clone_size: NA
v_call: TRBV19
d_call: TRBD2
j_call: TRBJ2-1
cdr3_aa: CASSMSGLAGVSYNEQFF
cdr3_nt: TGTGCCAGTAGTATGTCAGGGCTAGCGGGGGTTTCCTACAATGAGCAGTTCTTC

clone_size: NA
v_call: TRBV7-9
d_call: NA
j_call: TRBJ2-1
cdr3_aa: CASSPPFRLALYNEQFF
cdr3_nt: TGTGCCAGCAGCCCACCGTTTAGGCTAGCGCTCTACAATGAGCAGTTCTTC

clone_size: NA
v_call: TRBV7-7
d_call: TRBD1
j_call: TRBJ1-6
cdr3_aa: CASSADRDSPLHF
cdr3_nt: TGTGCCAGCAGCGCCGACAGGGATTCACCCCTCCACTTT

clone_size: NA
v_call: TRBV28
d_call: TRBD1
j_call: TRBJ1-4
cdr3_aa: CASLTGNEKLFF
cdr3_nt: TGTGCCTCTTTGACAGGGAATGAAAAACTGTTTTTT

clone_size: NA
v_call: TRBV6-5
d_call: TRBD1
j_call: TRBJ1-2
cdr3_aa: CASTSGGLYGYTF
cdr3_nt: TGTGCCAGCACCTCAGGGGGGCTCTATGGCTACACCTTC

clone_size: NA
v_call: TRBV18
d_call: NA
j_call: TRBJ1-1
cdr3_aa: CASSVREAAEAFF
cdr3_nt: TGTGCCAGCTCAGTCAGGGAGGCCGCTGAAGCTTTCTTT

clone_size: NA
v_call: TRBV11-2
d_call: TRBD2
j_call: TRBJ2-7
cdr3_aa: CASSLGLQREGYEQYF
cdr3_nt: TGTGCCAGCAGCTTAGGTTTGCAGCGGGAAGGCTACGAGCAGTACTTC

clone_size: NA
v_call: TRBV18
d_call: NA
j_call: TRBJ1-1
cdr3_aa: CASSPQEVGGTEAFF
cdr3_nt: TGTGCCAGCTCACCACAGGAGGTGGGGGGGACTGAAGCTTTCTTT

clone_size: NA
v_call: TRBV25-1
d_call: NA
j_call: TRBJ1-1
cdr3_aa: CASISHSTEAFF
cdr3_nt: TGTGCCAGCATTTCTCACAGTACTGAAGCTTTCTTT

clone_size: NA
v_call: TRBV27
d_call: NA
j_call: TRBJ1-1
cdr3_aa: CATSTRRGRNTEAFF
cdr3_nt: TGTGCCACGTCGACCCGGCGGGGGAGGAACACTGAAGCTTTCTTT

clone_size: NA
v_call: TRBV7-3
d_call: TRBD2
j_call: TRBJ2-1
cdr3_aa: CASSFGLAGGTYNEQFF
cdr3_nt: TGTGCCAGCAGCTTCGGACTAGCGGGAGGTACATACAATGAGCAGTTCTTC